A selection of T cell receptor beta chains follows, all from one sample in a study of T cell responses to AZD1222 COVID-19 vaccine. Some clones are missing from TCRdb's copy, which holds only in-frame ones; the method was immunoSEQ multiplex PCR. The sample contains some 73,000 clones, roughly nine tenths of which appear only once. This sample comprised peripheral blood, obtained 28 days after the second AZD1222 dose. The receptors come from an adult who received the AZD1222 COVID-19 vaccine. CDR3s leave out the opening cysteine and the closing phenylalanine or tryptophan. Each record gives: D gene, J gene, CDR3 length, clone size, V gene, CDR3 protein. A D gene is named only where the DNA matches it firmly. Not all rows give a size; the values are once, few, many and, for expanded clones, a class.

NA TRBJ1-1 10 NA TRBV12-3/TRBV12-4 ASRTINTEAF
NA TRBJ1-2 11 NA TRBV19 ASSRQTASGYT
NA TRBJ1-3 12 few TRBV6-5 ASGVQPPGNTIY
NA TRBJ1-1 11 NA TRBV5-1 ASSLAYDTEAF
TRBD2 TRBJ2-5 15 NA TRBV18 ASSSQTSGRARTTQY
TRBD1 TRBJ1-6 14 NA TRBV4-3 ASSQGTGGHNSPLH
TRBD2 TRBJ2-1 14 once TRBV3-1/TRBV3-2 ASSARLAGGVNEQF
TRBD1 TRBJ1-4 13 NA TRBV3-1/TRBV3-2 ASSQETGPNEKLF
NA TRBJ2-3 10 NA TRBV10-3 AISEFKDTQY
TRBD1 TRBJ1-2 13 NA TRBV9 ASSDRGDYDYGYT
NA TRBJ1-4 12 few TRBV7-8 ASSYGGTNEKLF
NA TRBJ2-3 13 NA TRBV29-1 SVRRGGPRTDTQY
TRBD1 TRBJ1-1 14 NA TRBV5-1 ASSLAPTGVNTEAF
NA TRBJ2-5 15 NA TRBV6-2/TRBV6-3 ASSYTRLRSGYETQY
TRBD1 TRBJ2-1 15 NA TRBV13 ASSPRTGISSYNEQF
NA TRBJ2-7 16 NA TRBV6-2/TRBV6-3 ASSYSLSRDKLTYEQY
NA TRBJ2-2 11 NA TRBV5-6 ASSLTVTGELF
NA TRBJ2-7 13 NA TRBV10-3 AISESLGPTYEQY
NA TRBJ1-2 12 NA TRBV11-1 ASSPDIPNYGYT
NA TRBJ1-2 13 NA TRBV2 ASNSLQGREGGYT
NA TRBJ1-2 12 NA TRBV5-4 ASSLGQGPYGYT
TRBD1 TRBJ2-4 12 NA TRBV6-5 ASRQGAGKNIQY
NA TRBJ2-2 10 NA TRBV7-9 ASTRGPGELF
NA TRBJ1-1 12 NA TRBV6-5 ASIGGGWDTEAF
NA TRBJ2-3 9 NA TRBV29-1 SVGSTDTQY
TRBD2 TRBJ2-3 14 NA TRBV7-3 ASSLGLAGTTDTQY
TRBD1 TRBJ1-4 13 once TRBV7-2 ASSFGTGGGEKLF